This paragraph reports one TCR beta chain. What it recognizes is unknown. The data are from a study of molecular identifiers for immune sequencing clone quantification. V was clipped by 6 bases and J by 4 bases, with 10 bases between them. Germline CDR1 MNHEY, CDR2 SVGEGT. CDR3 length: 13 residues. Both previously described methods and listed TCR primers were employed to make bulk TCR libraries. TCRdb reprocessed the PCR reads via MiXCR and lists one record per CDR3 protein. The data show about 320,000 distinct CDR3 sequences, around 21% seen once. Broader study findings: Identical TCR molecules can share a barcode, and this sharing could underestimate highly expanded clone sizes.

The rearrangement joins TRBV6-2 or TRBV6-3 to TRBJ2-1; TRBD1 might be the D (6 bases). This clonotype originated in a human donor in good health. Some libraries in this study had Jurkat cell RNA spiked in. The sequencing input was naive CD8+ T cells from blood, with Jurkat cell RNA spiked in. Documented subset: FACS-sorted CD8+CD4-CCR7+CD45RA+ naive T cells. CDR3 sequence: CASRRDTYNEQFF. The CDR3 DNA is TGTGCCAGCAGACGGGACACATACAATGAGCAGTTCTTC.